In its sample, the clone carrying this TCR beta chain was seen a few times. What it binds is unknown. The germline V gene encodes CDR1 DFQATT and CDR2 SNEGSKA (reference sequence). CDR3 length: 14 amino acids. Losses at the gene ends were 4 bases for V and 6 bases for J; bases not matched to a gene: 6. The sample is drawn from a study of CD8 T cells in ankylosing spondylitis. Broader study findings: A TCR beta motif of eight or nine highly homologous variants seemed to mark ankylosing spondylitis blood. Previously reported in reactive arthritis synovial fluid and blood were some of the motif variants.

A quantitative 5'-RACE method, one with molecular barcodes, was used to make TCR beta libraries. A single record per CDR3 protein comes from TCRdb applying MiXCR to the 5' RACE reads. The sample contains about 480,000 distinct CDR3 sequences, about 15% of which appear only once. Sequenced sample: blood, either unsorted or a sorted T cell fraction (not recorded which). The J gene is TRBJ1-2, the V gene TRBV20-1, with TRBD1 matching 12 bases. This sequence was found in a male donor with ankylosing spondylitis. CDR3 sequence (DNA): TGCAGTGCTACGACCGGGACAGGGGGCCATGGCTACACCTTC. It codes for CSATTGTGGHGYTF.